This TCR beta chain was found in a study of cytomegalovirus exposure and HLA in healthy donors. PCR primers comprised 60 Vbeta and 13 Jbeta primers. Measured with immunoSEQ multiplex PCR; TCRdb has only the in-frame clones, and not every one. The top ten hold 5.8% of the sample, which has roughly 100,000 clones, 75% to 80% seen once. Overall study results and limits: A later analysis reported that several of the most significant clusters appeared to be linked to common viral pathogens, among them Epstein-Barr virus. In a later analysis, specific HLA alleles were associated with 15,000 to 20,000 TCR beta sequences at a 0.05 false discovery rate.

CDR1 and CDR2 from the germline V gene are MNHNS and SASEGT. V gave up 11 bases and J gave up 5 bases; unmatched junction bases: 8. The CDR3 totals 13 residues. In regard to this clone: Antigen unknown.

The sequencing input was PBMCs. The clonotype comes from a man aged 60-69 years in good health and CMV-seropositive. V gene TRBV6-1 combines with J gene TRBJ1-5, with 8 bases fitting TRBD1. The CDR3 DNA reads as TGTGCCTGTTTGACAGGGGCCCATCAGCCCCAGCATTTT. This sequence encodes CACLTGAHQPQHF.